This T cell receptor beta chain derives from a study of chemoradiotherapy in HPV16-positive cancers. The germline gives CDR1 SSHAT, CDR2 FNYEAQ (reference sequence). This CDR3 is built from 16 residues. Repeated repertoire sampling spanned the course of chemoradiotherapy. Sequencing was performed with immunoSEQ multiplex PCR; in TCRdb, only in-frame clones are kept and a portion is missing. The sample contains 7,700 or so clones, 55% to 80% of which appear only once. Points on this clone: A junction boundary mismatches the germline segment, possibly from a read error.

The receptor was isolated from a human donor with HPV-associated anogenital cancer. The chain recombines TRBV7-7 with TRBJ2-2; 11 bases agree with TRBD2. Sample acquisition took place from a patient who underwent chemoradiotherapy. The CDR3 DNA reads as TGTGCTAGCAGCCCGAGACTAGCGGGGTCCACCGGGGAGCTGTTTTTT. This gives the protein CASSPRLAGSTGELFF.